This passage covers 6 T cell receptor beta chains from one sample sequenced in a study of OX40 agonist ivuxolimab in advanced cancers. The assay was immunoSEQ multiplex PCR, and TCRdb's table has in-frame clones only and misses some. The table has about 46,000 clones, roughly 85% seen once. Sequences were derived from CD4+ or CD8+ T cells sorted from blood, sampled in a trial of the OX40 agonist ivuxolimab. These TCRs come from an adult with an advanced solid tumor such as melanoma, head and neck, liver or kidney cancer.

The chain carries TRBV7-2 and TRBJ2-2, with D tentatively TRBD1 or TRBD2 (5 bases each). Between the trimmed V and J ends, which lost 5 bases and 1 base, there was a span of 14 bases. The CDR3 runs to 16 residues. Germline assignment: CDR1 SGHTA and CDR2 FQGNSA. The CDR3 DNA reads TGTGCCAGCAGCCCGGCCGGGACCCTGAACACCGGGGAGCTGTTTTTT. The encoded protein is CASSPAGTLNTGELFF. The variable domain in full, with the rest retrieved from reference TRBV7-2 and TRBJ2-2, is GAGVSQSPSNKVTEKGKDVELRCDPISGHTALYWYRQSLGQGLEFLIYFQGNSAPDKSGLPSDRFSAERTGGSVSTLTIQRTQQEDSAVYLCASSPAGTLNTGELFFGEGSRLTVL.

This chain connects TRBV5-1 to TRBJ2-7; 7 bases are shared with TRBD1. J lost 5 bases, V lost 1 base, and 15 bases had no gene match. This CDR3 has 17 amino acids. Looked up from germline, CDR1 is SGHRS and CDR2 is YFSETQ. The DNA of the CDR3 is TGCGCCAGCAGCTTGAGGGGGCGGATGATCGAGAAGGACGAGCAGTACTTC. As protein: CASSLRGRMIEKDEQYF. The whole variable domain, remainder taken from reference TRBV5-1 and TRBJ2-7, is KAGVTQTPRYLIKTRGQQVTLSCSPISGHRSVSWYQQTPGQGLQFLFEYFSETQRNKGNFPGRFSGRQFSNSRSEMNVSTLELGDSALYLCASSLRGRMIEKDEQYFGPGTRLTVT.

The chain carries TRBV19 and TRBJ2-6; no definite D call. Per germline, CDR1 LNHDA and CDR2 SQIVND (reference sequence). There are 17 residues in the CDR3. V was shortened by 2 bases and J by 0 bases, with 11 bases between the two germline ends. CDR3 bases: TGTGCCAGTAGTATAACTGTGGGCAGCTCTGGGGCCAACGTCCTGACTTTC. Protein product: CASSITVGSSGANVLTF.

This chain links TRBV29-1 with TRBJ1-2; 9 bases align to TRBD1. CDR3 length: 12 residues. The germline V gene has CDR1 SQVTM and CDR2 ANQGSEA. V dropped 3 bases and J dropped 9; count of bases not matched to a gene: 5. The CDR3 region is CSVDRDRDRYTF. The CDR3 DNA reads as TGCAGCGTTGACCGGGACAGGGATCGCTACACCTTC.

J is TRBJ2-7 and V is TRBV18; 7 positions agree with TRBD1. Looked up from germline, CDR1 is KGHSH and CDR2 is LQKENI. The CDR3 consists of 16 residues. Trimming took 1 base from V and 2 from J; bases not matched to a gene: 8. Here the CDR3 reads CASSPQGASYTYEQYF. In DNA form, the CDR3 reads TGTGCCAGCTCACCACAGGGGGCCTCCTATACCTACGAGCAGTACTTC.

The chain has TRBV15 and TRBJ2-1; 11 nucleotides line up with TRBD1. The J segment lost 15 bases and the V segment lost 0 bases, leaving 16 bases of the junction unmatched. The germline V gene has CDR1 LNHNV and CDR2 YYDKDF (reference sequence). This CDR3 comprises 17 residues. CDR3 DNA: TGTGCCACCAGCAGAGAGAGGTCAAGAGGACAGGGGGCTCTTCTGTTCTTC. Translation gives CATSRERSRGQGALLFF.